The present entry profiles one T cell receptor (beta chain) with its context. Its antigen is not known. Diagnostic decisions used clinical symptoms, serum thyroxine and TRAb, thyroid ultrasound and orbital computed tomography. The data are from a study of T cells in Graves' hyperthyroidism and ophthalmopathy. Study-wide findings and caveats: Before onset, ophthalmopathy was predicted by the model a median about six months earlier. A model of 13 V-J pairs discriminated ophthalmopathy from stable hyperthyroidism. Most thyroid clonotypes with frequency above 0.001 were detected in blood.

Amplification of TCR beta CDR3 regions was performed using RNA transcripts as template. First-round RT-PCR of the TCR CDR3 relied on the HTBI primer set. TCRdb called the multiplex PCR reads again in MiXCR, with one record for every CDR3 protein. The data contain approximately 490,000 distinct CDR3 sequences, about 20% of them singletons. The germline CDR1 and CDR2 sequences are MNHEY and SMNVEV (reference sequence). The V and J ends lost 4 bases and 4 bases respectively, with 10 bases between them. CDR3 length: 14 residues. This receptor was obtained from a woman aged 70-85 years with Graves' ophthalmopathy. The sequenced sample was blood. V and J are TRBV27 and TRBJ2-2; D remains unclear. In nucleotides, the CDR3 is TGTGCCAGCAGTTCGTCTTACGTCACCGGGGAGCTGTTTTTT. Its translation: CASSSSYVTGELFF.